This TCR beta chain was identified during a study of blood T cell repertoires in COVID-19. Germline V gives CDR1 MDHEN, CDR2 SYDVKM. Trimming removed 8 bases from V and 2 bases from J, with 18 bases in between. There are 16 residues in the CDR3. Libraries were prepared by immunoSEQ multiplex PCR; TCRdb keeps only in-frame clonotypes and omits some of them. The sample holds some 70,000 clones, approximately 90% seen once. The source of this sequence is a man aged 30-40 years with acute or convalescent COVID-19. Sequencing was carried out using peripheral blood. The chain uses TRBV28 and TRBJ2-2, with D possibly matching TRBD1 (5 bases). This CDR3 is CASGAPLWLNTGELFF. The CDR3 region has the DNA TGTGCCAGCGGGGCACCGCTATGGCTTAACACCGGGGAGCTGTTTTTT.